This T cell receptor beta chain was recorded in a study of CD8+ T cells in alopecia areata. About the study: The SALT score measured affected scalp surface percentage in treated patients. Notes on the study in general: There were also resident alphabeta T cells of normal skin sequenced in scalp samples. Scalp clonality dropped significantly under tofacitinib, as did expanded CD8+ top-100 clones. Alopecia totalis/universalis scalp especially showed more expanded CD8+ clones than normal scalp.

This clone was recorded only once. Antigen: not known. Following RNA extraction, reverse transcription yielded cDNA that acted as the sequencing template. Profiling relied on immunoSEQ multiplex PCR, and the TCRdb table lists in-frame clones only, not all of them. The table shows about 120,000 clones, with over 60% occurring only once. Stated treatment: oral pan-JAK inhibitor, 5-10 mg twice daily. This CDR3 contains 15 residues. Germline CDR1 SGHRS, CDR2 YFSETQ. The V segment lost 4 bases and the J segment 6 bases; nucleotides outside the gene matches: 8. This specimen consisted of CD4+ T cells sorted from blood, obtained at week 4, from a patient treated with tofacitinib. The gene calls are TRBV5-1 and TRBJ1-5; TRBD1 agrees at 9 bases. The origin of this receptor is a human donor with alopecia areata. The CDR3 here is CASSAGTGSGQPQHF. CDR3 DNA sequence: TGCGCCAGCAGCGCCGGGACAGGGTCCGGTCAGCCCCAGCATTTT.